This T cell receptor (beta chain) originates from a study of cytomegalovirus exposure and HLA in healthy donors. With V trimmed by 5 bases and J by 4 bases, 11 bases remained unmatched. The CDR3 contains 16 residues. CDR1 is SEHNR and CDR2 is FQNEAQ in the germline V gene (reference sequence). In the PCR, 60 Vbeta and 13 Jbeta primers were used. Libraries were prepared by immunoSEQ multiplex PCR; TCRdb keeps only in-frame clonotypes and omits some of them. This table has 110,000 or so clones, 70% to 85% appearing once. The gene calls are TRBV7-9 and TRBJ1-1, with TRBD1 identical over 9 bases. The sequence was collected from a woman aged 40-49 years in good health and CMV-seropositive. Sequenced input: PBMCs. In DNA, the CDR3 is TGTGCCAGCAGCCCATCCATCTGGGGACAGGGCACTGAAGCTTTCTTT. Protein product: CASSPSIWGQGTEAFF.